Detailed here is one T cell receptor (beta chain). This clonotype has only a few counts. There is no known antigen for this receptor. No base qualities exist here, and no much larger clone lies one base off it. The trim is 1 base for V and 10 bases for J, with a gap of 13 bases between the germline ends. CDR1 and CDR2, looked up from the germline V gene, are SQVTM and ANQGSEA. There are 12 amino acids in the CDR3, from cysteine to phenylalanine inclusive. Only the CDR3 DNA is retained, 36 bases long and in frame from the first base. This sample is drawn from a study of T-cell memory formation after mild COVID-19 (dated by TCRdb to about 2021). For the study in its entirety: TCR sequence clusters from the two donors were largely donor specific. The cohort comprised two young, previously healthy adult volunteers, one female and one male. In a couple of donors, T-cell clones that expanded and contracted after mild COVID-19 were followed by sequencing TCRalpha and TCRbeta repertoires longitudinally. Study-wide findings and limitations: Some responding clones were detected in pre-infection memory, which suggested that pre-existing cross-reactive memory T cells had joined the SARS-CoV-2 response. Contracting CD4+ clones were located mainly in the CM and EM memory subsets, whereas CD8+ clones were found to be enriched in EMRA. Only a couple of mild cases were covered in the study, and larger cohorts including severe cases with pre-infection samples were considered necessary. SARS-CoV-2 specificity of the second-wave clones peaking on day 37 was not confirmed. From day 15 to 85, contracting clones showed balanced CD4/CD8 phenotypes, whereas a second wave of clones that expanded from day 15 to 37 leaned towards CD4+.

Reads for this sample came from an Illumina NovaSeq 6000. TCRalpha and TCRbeta cDNA libraries were built by 5'RACE with constant-segment primers, adding sample barcodes and unique molecular identifiers. RNA was extracted from every sample with Trizol reagent. Libraries were amplified in two PCR steps, with a second sample barcode and Illumina TruSeq adapters added in the second step. Sequencing of the libraries was done on an Illumina NovaSeq, producing 2 x 150 bp paired-end reads. The original methods were these. Demultiplexing of reads and collapsing into UMI-guided consensus sequences were performed with migec v1.2.7. Using mixcr v2.1.11, UMI consensuses were aligned to TRA and TRB V and J templates and then assembled into clonotypes. A clonotype was counted as expanded or contracted only when both edgeR and NoisET called the clonotype significant, with the noise models trained on biological replicates. For edgeR calls, a false discovery rate-adjusted p below 0.01 and a log2 fold-change threshold of 1 were applied. As an exploratory analysis of dynamics, PCA with hierarchical clustering was applied to max-normalized trajectories of the 1000 most abundant clonotypes. Each responding clone was given a CD4 or CD8 phenotype based on the CD4+ and CD8+ repertoires, which had been sequenced separately. Using fastp trimming at Q25 and MiXCR clonotype assembly, TCRdb reanalyzed the public sequencing data and kept in-frame beta chains. CDR3 protein sequences are deduplicated, and each keeps its most common genes and DNA. In this record, the V and J calls reflect TCRdb's handling and not the investigators' own analysis. The sample table records 500,000 to 550,000 distinct CDR3 sequences; about a fifth of these occur just once. The ten top clones hold roughly an eighth of the sample.

Ficoll-Paque density gradient centrifugation was the method used to isolate PBMCs. The receptor chain draws on TRBV29-1 and TRBJ1-2, with the D gene call left open. Sequenced: PBMCs or a T cell subset sorted from them (not recorded which). This receptor was identified in an adult woman who had mild COVID-19 (a few samples of this study predate the infection). The sample titles of this study are shuffled in the database, so cell type and time point are left out; the donor was told from shared clones. The CDR3 here reads CSVEAPQEFYTF. The DNA is as follows: TGCAGCGTTGAAGCCCCACAAGAGTTCTACACCTTC.